This passage covers 8 T cell receptor beta chains from one sample sequenced in a study of blood T cell repertoires in COVID-19. The table came from immunoSEQ multiplex PCR; TCRdb's copy has only in-frame clones and leaves some out. Of hundreds of thousands of clones listed, approximately 90% were seen once; the top ten hold around 6.9%. Sequencing was done on a sample of peripheral blood. These receptors were obtained from a man aged 55 to 70 who had recovered from COVID-19.

Turning to this clone: Germline and junction disagree at one end, which may indicate a read error. This chain links TRBV19 with TRBJ1-1; D possibly corresponds to TRBD1 (6 bases). Germline V gives CDR1 LNHDA, CDR2 SQIVND (reference sequence). The CDR3 is 15 residues long. The chain's CDR3 is CASRIDGTPNTEAFF. CDR3 nucleotide sequence: TGTGCCAGTAGGATAGACGGGACACCGAACACTGAAGCTTTCTTT. The whole variable domain, remainder taken from reference TRBV19 and TRBJ1-1, is DGGITQSPKYLFRKEGQNVTLSCEQNLNHDAMYWYRQDPGQGLRLIYYSQIVNDFQKGDIAEGYSVSREKKESFPLTVTSAQKNPTAFYLCASRIDGTPNTEAFFGQGTRLTVV.

The V call is TRBV10-3, the J call TRBJ1-1, with TRBD1 matching over 7 bases. CDR3 length equals 12 residues. V lost 8 bases to trimming and J lost 7 bases; unmatched junction nucleotides: 7. From germline, CDR1 is ENHRY and CDR2 SYGVKD. The chain's CDR3 is CAIRDQGGEAFF. CDR3 coding DNA: TGTGCCATCCGGGACCAGGGGGGTGAAGCTTTCTTT.

The V and J genes are TRBV6-5 and TRBJ2-7; 9 bases align to TRBD2. The CDR3 has 14 amino acids. CDR1 is MNHEY, CDR2 SVGAGI, per germline. Trimming took 9 bases from V and 4 from J; bases not matched to a gene: 10. The CDR3 loop reads CASRPGLAWYEQYV. The CDR3 nucleotides read TGTGCCAGTCGACCGGGACTAGCCTGGTACGAGCAGTACGTC.

This sequence joins TRBV5-1 and TRBJ1-2; no definite D call. This CDR3 contains 17 residues. The V gene lost 2 bases and the J gene lost 0 bases, with 17 bases spanning the gap. The V gene's germline CDR1 is SGHRS and CDR2 YFSETQ. The CDR3 coding sequence is TGCGCCAGCAGCTTACGGTCCGGGGAATGGTCTAACTATGGCTACACCTTC. This gives the protein CASSLRSGEWSNYGYTF.

The chain has TRBV7-9 and TRBJ2-7; D is possibly TRBD1 (8 bases). The V gene's germline CDR1 is SEHNR and CDR2 FQNEAQ (reference sequence). This CDR3 region has 15 residues. V was pared by 4 bases and J by 2 bases, with 15 bases between. This CDR3 reads CASSSSQGGTYEQYF. The DNA of the CDR3 is TGTGCCAGCAGCTCTTCACAGGGGGGGACCTACGAGCAGTACTTC.

J is TRBJ1-5 and V is TRBV20-1, with a possible D match to TRBD1 (5 bases). Deletions cut 3 bases from V and 4 bases from J, with 13 bases between. The CDR3 has 14 residues. The germline CDR1 and CDR2 sequences are DFQATT and SNEGSKA (reference sequence). For the CDR3, the DNA is TGCAGTGCTAGTAACTCGGGGGTTAATCAGCCCCAGCATTTT. The encoded protein is CSASNSGVNQPQHF.

The chain has TRBV9 and TRBJ1-1; D remains unclear. Trimming removed 4 bases from V and 3 bases from J, with 16 bases in between. The CDR3 spans 15 residues. The V gene's germline CDR1 is SGDLS and CDR2 YYNGEE. The CDR3 sequence: CASSPPTLVHTEAFF. CDR3 DNA sequence: TGTGCCAGCAGCCCCCCGACACTAGTCCACACTGAAGCTTTCTTT.

The rearrangement joins TRBV19 to TRBJ2-3, with no clear D. This CDR3 is 12 amino acids long. Trimming left V 5 bases short and J 3 bases short, with 6 bases between. Germline-derived CDR1 and CDR2 are LNHDA and SQIVND (reference sequence). The CDR3 sequence is CASSPPTDTQYF. Written as DNA, the CDR3 is TGTGCCAGTAGTCCCCCGACAGATACGCAGTATTTT.